This T cell receptor beta chain comes out of a study of T cells expressing NK-cell markers. The CDR3 has 16 amino acids. Germline CDR1 reads SGHAT; CDR2 reads FQNNGV. UMIs accompanied the 5'RACE template switching by which TCR beta cDNA was made. One entry per CDR3 protein, without DNA, is what TCRdb gives after re-calling the 5' RACE reads. The sample totals hundreds of thousands of distinct CDR3 sequences. Sequencing was done on a sample of blood T cells: a sorted CD56 or NKG2C T cell subset, CD4+ or CD8+ T cells, or bulk PBMC T cells (not recorded which). This clonotype was sampled from a woman between 18 and 70 years old in good health. V and J are TRBV11-2 and TRBJ2-2; TCRdb calls TRBD2, which cannot be checked without DNA. CDR3 sequence reads: CASSLGRTSFTGELFF.